This T cell receptor (beta chain) was recovered during a study of T cell repertoires in cytomegalovirus infection. The CDR3 contains 14 residues. CDR1 is SGHNT and CDR2 is YENEEA in the germline V gene. This clonotype was recorded once. Since a much larger clone is just one base distant, this may be a read error. TCRdb used MiXCR to reprocess the reads, holding one entry per CDR3 protein. Of over 150,000 distinct CDR3 sequences in the sample, 13% to 15% were seen once. Sequences were obtained from PBMCs. This receptor was taken from a human donor in good health (CMV status not recorded). Some clones in this sample may be carry-over from other donors' samples. The chain recombines TRBV11-3 with TRBJ2-1, with no clear D. The CDR3 spells CASSSRTLHNDQFF. Written as DNA, the CDR3 is TGTGCCAGCAGCTCCCGGACCTTACACAATGACCAGTTCTTC.